This TCR beta chain was observed in a study of shared clonotypes between healthy human individuals. As for the study in general: The composition of the donors was a couple of women and a few men aged 18 to 49.

Each subset's genomic DNA was shared equally among a number of immunoSEQ plates. What was sequenced on ten immunoSEQ deep assay plates was unsorted PBMC DNA. Methods used by the authors: Filtering differed because ImmunoSEQ produced junction-only sequences that carried no quality scores. Only in-frame clones appear in the TCRdb table, and some are missing; sequencing was by immunoSEQ multiplex PCR. V, J and clone size are those of that table, while D and trimming were read from the DNA. The sample gives hundreds of thousands of clones, around 79% of which show up once; roughly 13% is in the top ten. This sequence was found in a woman aged 40 to 50 in good health. Some clones in this sample may be carry-over from other donors' samples. The sequenced sample consisted of PBMCs.

CDR3 residues: CASSVVRDRTNEQFF. CDR3 coding DNA: TGTGCCAGCAGTGTTGTCCGGGACAGGACCAATGAGCAGTTCTTC. The chain combines TRBV6-1 with TRBJ2-1; the match to TRBD1 covers 8 bases. Trimming at V came to 4 bases and at J to 6 bases, leaving 8 bases not matched to a gene. The CDR3 spans 15 residues. Germline V gene data show CDR1 as MNHNS and CDR2 as SASEGT.